A selection of T cell receptor beta chains follows, all from one sample in a study of cytomegalovirus exposure and HLA in healthy donors. Only in-frame clones appear in the TCRdb table, and some are missing; sequencing was by immunoSEQ multiplex PCR. The sample data list 100,000 to 150,000 clones. Input material: PBMCs. The receptors derive from a man younger than 35 in good health and CMV-seronegative. The CDR3 runs from the conserved cysteine through the conserved F or W. A D gene is named only where the DNA matches it firmly.

v_gene: TRBV28
j_gene: TRBJ2-7
d_gene: -
CDR3aa: CASRPTGPGTEQYF
CDR3nt: TGTGCCAGCAGACCAACAGGGCCAGGGACCGAGCAGTACTTC

v_gene: TRBV19
j_gene: TRBJ2-3
d_gene: -
CDR3aa: CASSPKGGFTDTQYF
CDR3nt: TGTGCCAGTAGTCCTAAGGGGGGGTTTACAGATACGCAGTATTTT

v_gene: TRBV19
j_gene: TRBJ1-1
d_gene: -
CDR3aa: CASSLHRNTEAFF
CDR3nt: TGTGCCAGTAGTCTCCACAGGAACACTGAAGCTTTCTTT

v_gene: TRBV14
j_gene: TRBJ2-2
d_gene: -
CDR3aa: CASSLRVYGGELFF
CDR3nt: TGTGCCAGCAGCCTCAGGGTGTATGGCGGGGAGCTGTTTTTT

v_gene: TRBV5-4
j_gene: TRBJ1-2
d_gene: -
CDR3aa: CASSLVGTTAGGYTF
CDR3nt: TGTGCCAGCAGCTTGGTTGGCACCACCGCGGGGGGCTACACCTTC

v_gene: TRBV28
j_gene: TRBJ1-1
d_gene: -
CDR3aa: CASRRDTEAFF
CDR3nt: TGTGCCAGCAGGAGGGATACTGAAGCTTTCTTT

v_gene: TRBV7-2
j_gene: TRBJ1-4
d_gene: TRBD1
CDR3aa: CASSLAGTAQKLFF
CDR3nt: TGTGCCAGCAGCTTAGCGGGGACAGCCCAAAAACTGTTTTTT

v_gene: TRBV5-6
j_gene: TRBJ1-1
d_gene: TRBD1
CDR3aa: CASSRTGGNEAFF
CDR3nt: TGTGCCAGCAGCCGCACAGGGGGCAATGAAGCTTTCTTT

v_gene: TRBV7-3
j_gene: TRBJ2-2
d_gene: TRBD1
CDR3aa: CASSLTGPPGELFF
CDR3nt: TGTGCCAGCAGCTTGACAGGGCCCCCCGGGGAGCTGTTTTTT

v_gene: TRBV6-6
j_gene: TRBJ2-2
d_gene: -
CDR3aa: CASSYSRFPLGELFF
CDR3nt: TGTGCCAGCAGTTATTCCCGGTTCCCATTAGGGGAGCTGTTTTTT

v_gene: TRBV7-8
j_gene: TRBJ1-2
d_gene: -
CDR3aa: CASSLTDWGRQPGVRYGYTF
CDR3nt: TGTGCCAGCAGCTTAACAGACTGGGGGCGCCAACCGGGCGTCAGATATGGCTACACCTTC

v_gene: TRBV19
j_gene: TRBJ2-1
d_gene: TRBD1
CDR3aa: CASSARPGQGALF
CDR3nt: TGTGCCAGTAGTGCAAGACCGGGACAGGGTGCGCTCTTC

v_gene: TRBV27
j_gene: TRBJ2-1
d_gene: TRBD2
CDR3aa: CASSLPSGGRDEQFF
CDR3nt: TGTGCCAGCAGTTTACCTAGCGGTGGTCGGGATGAGCAGTTCTTC

v_gene: TRBV5-1
j_gene: TRBJ2-1
d_gene: -
CDR3aa: CASSLFTGISNNEQFF
CDR3nt: TGCGCCAGCAGCTTGTTCACAGGGATTAGCAACAATGAGCAGTTCTTC

v_gene: TRBV5-6
j_gene: TRBJ2-1
d_gene: TRBD1
CDR3aa: CASSFRDRAYNEQFF
CDR3nt: TGTGCCAGCAGCTTCCGGGACAGGGCCTACAATGAGCAGTTCTTC

v_gene: TRBV4-1
j_gene: TRBJ1-5
d_gene: TRBD1
CDR3aa: CASSQGGQGGQPQHF
CDR3nt: TGCGCCAGCAGCCAAGGCGGACAGGGGGGTCAGCCCCAGCATTTT

v_gene: TRBV5-5
j_gene: TRBJ2-7
d_gene: TRBD1
CDR3aa: CASRPGQGTYEQYF
CDR3nt: TGTGCCAGCAGACCGGGACAGGGAACCTACGAGCAGTACTTC

v_gene: TRBV7-2
j_gene: TRBJ2-3
d_gene: TRBD2
CDR3aa: CASSLRLTGGMDTQYF
CDR3nt: TGTGCCAGCAGCTTAAGACTGACGGGGGGAATGGATACGCAGTATTTT

v_gene: TRBV29-1
j_gene: TRBJ2-5
d_gene: TRBD1
CDR3aa: CSVAPPGGMVQETQYF
CDR3nt: TGCAGCGTTGCCCCGCCAGGGGGCATGGTCCAAGAGACCCAGTACTTC

v_gene: TRBV5-6
j_gene: TRBJ1-5
d_gene: -
CDR3aa: CASSLYRTNQPQHF
CDR3nt: TGTGCCAGCAGCTTATACCGTACTAATCAGCCCCAGCATTTT

v_gene: TRBV7-8
j_gene: TRBJ2-2
d_gene: TRBD1
CDR3aa: CASSFYITQGGLENTGELFF
CDR3nt: TGTGCCAGCAGCTTCTACATTACACAGGGGGGCCTGGAAAACACCGGGGAGCTGTTTTTT

v_gene: TRBV5-1
j_gene: TRBJ2-2
d_gene: -
CDR3aa: CASSPTVTNTGELFF
CDR3nt: TGCGCCAGCAGCCCAACAGTCACGAACACCGGGGAGCTGTTTTTT

v_gene: TRBV28
j_gene: TRBJ1-1
d_gene: -
CDR3aa: CASSLARYANTEAFF
CDR3nt: TGTGCCAGCAGTTTGGCGAGGTATGCGAACACTGAAGCTTTCTTT

v_gene: TRBV27
j_gene: TRBJ2-7
d_gene: TRBD2
CDR3aa: CASSLGTSGTSYEQYF
CDR3nt: TGTGCCAGCAGTTTAGGGACTAGCGGGACCTCCTACGAGCAGTACTTC

v_gene: TRBV27
j_gene: TRBJ2-1
d_gene: TRBD2
CDR3aa: CASSLRLAGNNEQFF
CDR3nt: TGTGCCAGCAGTTTAAGACTAGCGGGGAACAATGAGCAGTTCTTC

v_gene: TRBV19
j_gene: TRBJ1-1
d_gene: -
CDR3aa: CAMGRRFGRVDTEAFF
CDR3nt: TGTGCCATGGGGCGCCGGTTTGGGAGGGTTGACACTGAAGCTTTCTTT

v_gene: TRBV2
j_gene: TRBJ2-6
d_gene: -
CDR3aa: CASSETAWASGANVLTF
CDR3nt: TGTGCCAGCAGTGAAACAGCCTGGGCGTCTGGGGCCAACGTCCTGACTTTC

v_gene: TRBV27
j_gene: TRBJ1-5
d_gene: TRBD1
CDR3aa: CASRTGRNQPQHF
CDR3nt: TGTGCCAGCCGGACAGGGCGGAATCAGCCCCAGCATTTT

v_gene: TRBV7-9
j_gene: TRBJ1-3
d_gene: -
CDR3aa: CASSSDRISGNTIYF
CDR3nt: TGTGCCAGCAGCTCAGACAGAATCTCTGGAAACACCATATATTTT

v_gene: TRBV7-2
j_gene: TRBJ2-2
d_gene: -
CDR3aa: CASSFDLAQVDTGELFF
CDR3nt: TGTGCCAGCAGCTTTGATCTAGCGCAAGTGGACACCGGGGAGCTGTTTTTT

v_gene: TRBV5-4
j_gene: TRBJ2-5
d_gene: TRBD2
CDR3aa: CASSLGTLARQETQYF
CDR3nt: TGTGCCAGCAGCTTGGGCACACTAGCGCGTCAAGAGACCCAGTACTTC

v_gene: TRBV5-6
j_gene: TRBJ2-4
d_gene: -
CDR3aa: CASSTRGALAKNIQYF
CDR3nt: TGTGCCAGCAGCACCCGGGGAGCTTTAGCCAAAAACATTCAGTACTTC

v_gene: TRBV29-1
j_gene: TRBJ1-2
d_gene: TRBD1
CDR3aa: CSATQGAQNYGYTF
CDR3nt: TGCAGCGCTACACAGGGGGCGCAAAACTATGGCTACACCTTC

v_gene: TRBV19
j_gene: TRBJ2-7
d_gene: TRBD1
CDR3aa: CASRDRLAYEQYF
CDR3nt: TGTGCCAGTAGGGACAGGTTAGCCTACGAGCAGTACTTC

v_gene: TRBV23-1
j_gene: TRBJ2-1
d_gene: -
CDR3aa: CASSQLRRAGNEQFF
CDR3nt: TGCGCCAGCAGTCAATTGAGGAGGGCAGGCAATGAGCAGTTCTTC